These T cell receptor beta chains were read from a single sample in a study of response to subunit inactivated influenza vaccine. TCRdb recomputed calls from the RT-PCR reads with MiXCR, one row per CDR3 protein. The profile shows about 190,000 distinct CDR3 sequences, roughly an eighth of them singletons. Material: CD8+ T cells sorted from PBMCs, obtained about 5 days after vaccination. The receptors come from a man between 50 and 59 years old who received an inactivated influenza vaccine. CDR3s include the opening cysteine and the closing phenylalanine or tryptophan. The D gene is left open where the match is weak. The size field is filled for only some rows; it gives once, few, many or a size class.

j_call,clone_size,d_call,v_call,cdr3_nt,cdr3_aa
TRBJ2-1,few,-,TRBV4-3,TGCGCCAGCAGCCAAGATGCGGGGCTCTCCTACAATGAGCAGTTCTTC,CASSQDAGLSYNEQFF
TRBJ1-5,-,-,TRBV20-1,TGCAGTGCTAGAGATACGAGAGGCGGTCAGCCCCAGCATTTT,CSARDTRGGQPQHF
TRBJ2-2,-,TRBD2,TRBV2,TGTGCCAGCAGTGCGGGACTAGCGTCCACCGGGGAGCTGTTTTTT,CASSAGLASTGELFF
TRBJ2-3,few,TRBD2,TRBV20-1,TGCAGTGCAGTAGCGGGAGGGATCGCAGATACGCAGTATTTT,CSAVAGGIADTQYF
TRBJ2-5,few,TRBD1,TRBV28,TGTGCCAGCAGTACCCGACAGGGGAGGGAGACCCAGTACTTC,CASSTRQGRETQYF
TRBJ1-1,-,TRBD1,TRBV9,TGTGCCAGCAGCGCCCAGACAGGGCGAAACACTGAAGCTTTCTTT,CASSAQTGRNTEAFF
TRBJ1-5,many,-,TRBV6-5,TGTGCCAGCAGTTACTCAGGGGGATTACTTCAGCCCCAGCATTTT,CASSYSGGLLQPQHF
TRBJ2-2,-,-,TRBV28,TGTGCCAGCCTCCCTAGTACCCACACCGGGGAGCTGTTTTTT,CASLPSTHTGELFF
TRBJ1-2,few,TRBD1,TRBV4-1,TGCGCCAGCAGCCAAGTAACAGGGGATTTTTTCTATGGCTACACCTTC,CASSQVTGDFFYGYTF
TRBJ2-7,many,-,TRBV6-2/TRBV6-3,TGTGCCAGCAGCCTACGGGAGCTTTCCTACGAGCAGTACTTC,CASSLRELSYEQYF
TRBJ2-4,-,-,TRBV4-3,TGCGCCAGCAGCCCCAAACCGCCGCCTTCAGCCAAAAACATTCAGTACTTC,CASSPKPPPSAKNIQYF
TRBJ1-6,-,-,TRBV6-5,TGTGCCAGCAGTTATCTAGAAGAAAAGAATTCACCCCTCCACTTT,CASSYLEEKNSPLHF
TRBJ1-1,many,-,TRBV5-8,TGTGCCAGCAGCTTGTTAGGGAACACTGAAGCTTTCTTT,CASSLLGNTEAFF
TRBJ2-7,-,-,TRBV20-1,TGCAGTGCTAGAGATGTGGCTTCCTACGAGCAGTACTTC,CSARDVASYEQYF
TRBJ2-5,-,TRBD1,TRBV9,TGTGCCAGCAGCGAGGACAGGGGTTATTGGGAGACCCAGTACTTC,CASSEDRGYWETQYF
TRBJ2-5,few,-,TRBV7-6,TGTGCCACCAGCTTCTTGTGGAGAGGCCAAGAGACCCAGTACTTC,CATSFLWRGQETQYF
TRBJ2-1,few,-,TRBV7-9,TGTGCCAGCAGCCTACCAGCAGGGGGGAGCTCCTACAATGAGCAGTTCTTC,CASSLPAGGSSYNEQFF
TRBJ2-2,few,-,TRBV12-3/TRBV12-4,TGTGCCAGCAGTTTATATCGGGCCGGGGGCAGGCTGTTTTTT,CASSLYRAGGRLFF
TRBJ2-3,many,TRBD2,TRBV4-2,TGTGCCAGCAGCCTGGGACTAGCGGGTGATACGCAGTATTTT,CASSLGLAGDTQYF
TRBJ1-5,-,-,TRBV12-5,TGTGCTAGTGGTTTGGGGCCCGAGACACCATATAGCAATCAGCCCCAGCATTTT,CASGLGPETPYSNQPQHF
TRBJ2-7,-,-,TRBV5-1,TGCGCCAGCAGCTTAAGGACTTCCCCATCCTACGAGCAGTACTTC,CASSLRTSPSYEQYF
TRBJ2-5,many,-,TRBV27,TGTGCCAGCAGTTACAGGGACCAAGAGACCCAGTACTTC,CASSYRDQETQYF
TRBJ2-1,many,TRBD1,TRBV7-3,TGTGCCAGCAGCCAAATACAGGGGAATGAGCAGTTCTTC,CASSQIQGNEQFF
TRBJ2-2,-,TRBD1,TRBV29-1,TGCAGCGTTGAGTTCCGGGACAGGGGTAACACCGGGGAGCTGTTTTTT,CSVEFRDRGNTGELFF
TRBJ2-7,many,-,TRBV5-5,TGTGCCAGCAGCTTGGTTGGGACTTCCGAGCAGTACTTC,CASSLVGTSEQYF
TRBJ2-2,few,-,TRBV7-9,TGTGCCAGCAGCTTTCCCGTTTCCGGGGAGCTGTTTTTT,CASSFPVSGELFF
TRBJ2-1,-,-,TRBV7-9,TGTGCCAGCAGCTTAGGCGTCGCAGAGTCGACCTTC,CASSLGVAESTF
TRBJ2-7,many,TRBD1,TRBV27,TGTGCCAGCAGCGCCGGGACAGGGAATAACGAGCAGTACTTC,CASSAGTGNNEQYF
TRBJ1-1,-,-,TRBV2,TGTGCCAGCCCCGGGGCATTGAACACTGAAGCTTTCTTT,CASPGALNTEAFF
TRBJ2-2,many,-,TRBV4-1,TGCGCCAGCAGCCAAGATCGACGCCCGACCCAGAACACCGGGGAGCTGTTTTTT,CASSQDRRPTQNTGELFF
TRBJ2-1,few,-,TRBV18,TGTGCCAGCTCCGGAGCCCCCCGCTCCTACAATGAGCAGTTCTTC,CASSGAPRSYNEQFF
TRBJ2-3,-,TRBD2,TRBV2,TGTGCCAGCAGTGGTGGGACTAGCGGTGCACTTAAGGCAGATACGCAGTATTTT,CASSGGTSGALKADTQYF